This T cell receptor (beta chain) is drawn from a study of T cells in tuberculosis. Sequencing of TCR-alpha and TCR-beta chains was unpaired. The repertoire was sequenced with immunoSEQ multiplex PCR; TCRdb's copy has only in-frame clones and lacks some. Of tens of thousands of clones detected, 80% to 85% appear once; the ten largest clones hold around 13%. Sorting used thawed, overnight-rested PBMC stained with anti-CD3, a viability dye and GMM-loaded CD1B tetramer. CD1B tetramers were loaded with Rhodococcus equi-derived C32 glucose monomycolate. Tetramer-negative cells, about 94,000 per donor, were also sorted. This clone appeared once. CDR3 length equals 18 residues.

The specimen was CD1b-GMM tetramer-negative cells sorted from PBMCs. This receptor was identified in an adult woman with latent tuberculosis. This chain uses TRBV21-1 with TRBJ2-3; the D segment call TRBD1 is taken from the table without a DNA check. TRBV21-1 is a recognized pseudogene. CDR3 DNA: TGTGCCAGCAGCAAAGAGGCCGGGGACAGGGGGGGGACAGATACGCAGTATTTT. As protein: CASSKEAGDRGGTDTQYF.